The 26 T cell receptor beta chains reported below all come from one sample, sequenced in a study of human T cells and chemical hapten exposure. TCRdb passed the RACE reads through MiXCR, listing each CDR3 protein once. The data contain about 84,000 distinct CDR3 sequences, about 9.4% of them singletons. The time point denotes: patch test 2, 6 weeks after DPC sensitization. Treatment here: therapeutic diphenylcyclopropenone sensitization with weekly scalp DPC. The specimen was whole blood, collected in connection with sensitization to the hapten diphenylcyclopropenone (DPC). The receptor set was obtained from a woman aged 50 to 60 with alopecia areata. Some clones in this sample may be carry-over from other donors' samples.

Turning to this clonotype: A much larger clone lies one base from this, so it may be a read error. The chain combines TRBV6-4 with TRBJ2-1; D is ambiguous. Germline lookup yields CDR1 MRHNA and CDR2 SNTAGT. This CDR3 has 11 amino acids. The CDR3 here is CASSQFNEKFF. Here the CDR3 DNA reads TGTGCCAGCAGCCAATTTAATGAGAAGTTCTTC.

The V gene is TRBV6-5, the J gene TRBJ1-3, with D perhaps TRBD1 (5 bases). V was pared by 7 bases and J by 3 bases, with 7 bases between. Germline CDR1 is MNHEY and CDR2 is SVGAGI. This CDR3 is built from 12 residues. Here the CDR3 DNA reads TGTGCCAGCACAGGGAGTGGAAACACCATATATTTT. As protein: CASTGSGNTIYF.

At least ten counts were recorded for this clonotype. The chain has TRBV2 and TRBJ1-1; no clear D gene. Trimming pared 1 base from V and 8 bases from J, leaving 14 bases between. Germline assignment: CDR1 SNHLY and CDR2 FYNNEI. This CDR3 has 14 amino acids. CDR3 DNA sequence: TGTGCCAGCAGTGAAGGTCCCCCCTTTGAGGAAGCTTTCTTT. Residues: CASSEGPPFEEAFF.

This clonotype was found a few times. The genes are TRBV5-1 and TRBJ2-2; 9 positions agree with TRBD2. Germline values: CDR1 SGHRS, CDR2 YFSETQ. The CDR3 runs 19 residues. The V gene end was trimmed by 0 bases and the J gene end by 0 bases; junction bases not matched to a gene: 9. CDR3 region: CASSLVRTSGYPNTGELFF. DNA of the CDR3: TGCGCCAGCAGCTTGGTAAGAACTAGCGGGTATCCGAACACCGGGGAGCTGTTTTTT.

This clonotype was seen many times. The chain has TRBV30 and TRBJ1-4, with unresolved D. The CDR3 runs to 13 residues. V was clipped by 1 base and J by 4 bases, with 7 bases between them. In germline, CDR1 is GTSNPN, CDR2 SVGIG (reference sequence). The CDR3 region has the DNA TGTGCCTGGAGTGCGGACCGTAATGAAAAACTGTTTTTT. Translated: CAWSADRNEKLFF. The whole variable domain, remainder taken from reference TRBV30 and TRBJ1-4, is SQTIHQWPATLVQPVGSPLSLECTVEGTSNPNLYWYRQAAGRGLQLLFYSVGIGQISSEVPQNLSASRPQDRQFILSSKKLLLSDSGFYLCAWSADRNEKLFFGSGTQLSVL.

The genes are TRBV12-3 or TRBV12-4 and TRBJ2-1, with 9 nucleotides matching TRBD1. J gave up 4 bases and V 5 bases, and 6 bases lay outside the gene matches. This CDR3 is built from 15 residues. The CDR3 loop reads CASSADRGAYNEQFF. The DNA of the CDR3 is TGTGCCAGCAGTGCTGACAGGGGGGCTTACAATGAGCAGTTCTTC.

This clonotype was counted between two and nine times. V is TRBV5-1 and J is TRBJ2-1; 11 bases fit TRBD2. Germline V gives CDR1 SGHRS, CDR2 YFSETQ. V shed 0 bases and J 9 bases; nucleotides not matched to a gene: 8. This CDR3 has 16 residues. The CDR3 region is CASSLEVAGGLGEQFF. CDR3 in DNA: TGCGCCAGCAGCTTGGAGGTAGCGGGAGGGCTCGGTGAGCAGTTCTTC. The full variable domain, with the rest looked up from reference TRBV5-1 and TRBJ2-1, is KAGVTQTPRYLIKTRGQQVTLSCSPISGHRSVSWYQQTPGQGLQFLFEYFSETQRNKGNFPGRFSGRQFSNSRSEMNVSTLELGDSALYLCASSLEVAGGLGEQFFGPGTRLTVL.

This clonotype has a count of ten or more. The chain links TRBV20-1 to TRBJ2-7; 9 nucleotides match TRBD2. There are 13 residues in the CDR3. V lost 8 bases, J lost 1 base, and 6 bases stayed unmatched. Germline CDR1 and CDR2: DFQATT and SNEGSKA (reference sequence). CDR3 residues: CSTRLADSYEQYF. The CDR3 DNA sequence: TGCAGTACGCGACTAGCGGATTCCTACGAGCAGTACTTC.

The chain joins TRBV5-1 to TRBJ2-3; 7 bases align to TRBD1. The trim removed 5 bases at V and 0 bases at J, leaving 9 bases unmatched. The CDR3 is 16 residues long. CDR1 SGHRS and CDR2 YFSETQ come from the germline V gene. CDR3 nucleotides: TGCGCCAGCAGTCCTAGACAGGGCTCTAGCACAGATACGCAGTATTTT. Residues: CASSPRQGSSTDTQYF. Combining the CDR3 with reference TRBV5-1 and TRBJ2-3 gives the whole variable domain KAGVTQTPRYLIKTRGQQVTLSCSPISGHRSVSWYQQTPGQGLQFLFEYFSETQRNKGNFPGRFSGRQFSNSRSEMNVSTLELGDSALYLCASSPRQGSSTDTQYFGPGTRLTVL.

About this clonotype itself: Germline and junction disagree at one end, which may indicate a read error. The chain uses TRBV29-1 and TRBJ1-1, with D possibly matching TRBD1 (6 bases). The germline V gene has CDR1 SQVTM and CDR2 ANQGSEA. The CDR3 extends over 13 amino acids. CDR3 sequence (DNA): TGCAGCGTCGAAGGGGGACAGAACACTGAAGCTTTCTTT. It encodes CSVEGGQNTEAFF.

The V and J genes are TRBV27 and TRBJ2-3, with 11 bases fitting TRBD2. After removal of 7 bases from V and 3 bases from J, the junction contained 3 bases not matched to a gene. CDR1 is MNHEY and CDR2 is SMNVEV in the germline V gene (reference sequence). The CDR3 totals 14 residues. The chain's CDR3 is CASKLAGATDTQYF. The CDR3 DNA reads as TGTGCCAGCAAACTAGCGGGAGCTACAGATACGCAGTATTTT.

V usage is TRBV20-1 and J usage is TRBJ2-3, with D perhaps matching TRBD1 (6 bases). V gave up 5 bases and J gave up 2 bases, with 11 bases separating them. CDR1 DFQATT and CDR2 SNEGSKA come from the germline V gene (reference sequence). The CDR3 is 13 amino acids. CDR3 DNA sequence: TGCAGTGCTGACCGGGACAACACAGATACGCAGTATTTT. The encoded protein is CSADRDNTDTQYF.

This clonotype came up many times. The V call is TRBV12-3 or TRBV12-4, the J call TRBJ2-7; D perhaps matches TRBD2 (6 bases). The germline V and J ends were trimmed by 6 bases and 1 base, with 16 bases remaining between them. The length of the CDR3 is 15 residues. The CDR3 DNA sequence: TGTGCCAGCAGACTAACCGTCGGGGGTTCCTACGAGCAGTACTTC. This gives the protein CASRLTVGGSYEQYF.

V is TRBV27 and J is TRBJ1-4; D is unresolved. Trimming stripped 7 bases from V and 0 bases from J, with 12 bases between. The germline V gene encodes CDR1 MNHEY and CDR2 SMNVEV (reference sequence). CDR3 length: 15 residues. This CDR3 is CASKNHYTTNEKLFF. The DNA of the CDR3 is TGTGCCAGCAAGAACCACTACACAACTAATGAAAAACTGTTTTTT.

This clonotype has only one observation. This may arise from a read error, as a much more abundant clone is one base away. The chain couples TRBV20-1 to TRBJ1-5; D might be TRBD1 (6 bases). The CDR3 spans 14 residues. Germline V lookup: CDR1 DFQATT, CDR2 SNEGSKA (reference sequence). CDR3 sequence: CSAERGYGNHPQHF. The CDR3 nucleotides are TGCAGTGCTGAGAGGGGGTATGGCAATCACCCCCAGCATTTT.

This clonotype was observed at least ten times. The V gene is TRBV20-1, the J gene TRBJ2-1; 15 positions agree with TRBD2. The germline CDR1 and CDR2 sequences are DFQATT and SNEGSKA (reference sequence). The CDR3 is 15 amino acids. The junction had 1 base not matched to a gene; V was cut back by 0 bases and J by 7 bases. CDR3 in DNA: TGCAGTGCTAGAGACGGGACTAGCGGGAGGAATGAGCAGTTCTTC. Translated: CSARDGTSGRNEQFF.

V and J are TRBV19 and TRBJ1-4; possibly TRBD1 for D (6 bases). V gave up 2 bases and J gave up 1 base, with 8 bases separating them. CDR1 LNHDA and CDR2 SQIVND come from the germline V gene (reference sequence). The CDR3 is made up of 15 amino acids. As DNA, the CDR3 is TGTGCCAGTAGTATACAGGGGCAAACTAATGAAAAACTGTTTTTT. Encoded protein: CASSIQGQTNEKLFF.

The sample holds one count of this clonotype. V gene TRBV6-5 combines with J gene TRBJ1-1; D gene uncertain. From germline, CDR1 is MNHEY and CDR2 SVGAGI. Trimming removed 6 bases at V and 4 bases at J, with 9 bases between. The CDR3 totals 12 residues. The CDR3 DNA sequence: TGTGCCAGCAGCAGCAGGAGCACTGAAGCTTTCTTT. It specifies CASSSRSTEAFF.

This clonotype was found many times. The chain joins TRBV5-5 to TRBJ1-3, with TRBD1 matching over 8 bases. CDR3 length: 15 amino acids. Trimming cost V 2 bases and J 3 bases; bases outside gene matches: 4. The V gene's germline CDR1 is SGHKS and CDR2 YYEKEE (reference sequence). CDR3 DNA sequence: TGTGCCAGCAGCTTCGGACAGGGCCTTGGAAACACCATATATTTT. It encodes CASSFGQGLGNTIYF.

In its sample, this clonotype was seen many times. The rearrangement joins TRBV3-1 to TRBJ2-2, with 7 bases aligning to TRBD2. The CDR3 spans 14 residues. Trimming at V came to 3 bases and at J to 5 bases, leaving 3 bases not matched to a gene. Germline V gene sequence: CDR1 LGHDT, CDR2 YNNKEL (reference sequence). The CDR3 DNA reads TGTGCCAGCAGCCAGGGACTAATTACCGGGGAGCTGTTTTTT. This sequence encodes CASSQGLITGELFF.

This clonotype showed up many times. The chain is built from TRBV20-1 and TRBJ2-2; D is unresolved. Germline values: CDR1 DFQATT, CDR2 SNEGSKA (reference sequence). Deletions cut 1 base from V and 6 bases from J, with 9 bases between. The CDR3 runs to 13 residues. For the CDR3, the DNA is TGCAGTGCTAGAGTTCCCCCAGCCGGGGAGCTGTTTTTT. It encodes CSARVPPAGELFF.

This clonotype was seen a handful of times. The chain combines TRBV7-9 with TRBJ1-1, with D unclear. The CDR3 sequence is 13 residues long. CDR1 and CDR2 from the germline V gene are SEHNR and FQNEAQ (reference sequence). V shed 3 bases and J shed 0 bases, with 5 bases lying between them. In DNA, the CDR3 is TGTGCCAGCAGCTTGTATGTGAACACTGAAGCTTTCTTT. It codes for CASSLYVNTEAFF.

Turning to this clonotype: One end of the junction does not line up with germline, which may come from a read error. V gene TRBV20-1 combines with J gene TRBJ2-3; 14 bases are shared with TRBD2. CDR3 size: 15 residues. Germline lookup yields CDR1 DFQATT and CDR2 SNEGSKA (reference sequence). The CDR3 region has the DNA TGCAATGCTAGCCCCGGGACTAGCGGGAGACATACGCAGTATTTT. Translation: CNASPGTSGRHTQYF.

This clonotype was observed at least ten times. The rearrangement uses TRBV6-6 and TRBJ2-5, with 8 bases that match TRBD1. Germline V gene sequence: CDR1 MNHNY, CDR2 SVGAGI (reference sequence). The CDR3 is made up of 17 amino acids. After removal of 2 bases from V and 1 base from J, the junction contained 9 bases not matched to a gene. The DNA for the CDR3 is TGTGCCAGCAGTTACCGGACGACAGGGGCGGTCCAAGAGACCCAGTACTTC. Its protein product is CASSYRTTGAVQETQYF.

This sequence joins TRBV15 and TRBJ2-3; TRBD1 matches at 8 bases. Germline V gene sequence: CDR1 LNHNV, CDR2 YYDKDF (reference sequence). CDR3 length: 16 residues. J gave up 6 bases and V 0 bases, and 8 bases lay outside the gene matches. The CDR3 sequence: CATSRDGTGLLDTQYF. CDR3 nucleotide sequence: TGTGCCACCAGCAGAGATGGGACAGGACTCCTGGATACGCAGTATTTT.

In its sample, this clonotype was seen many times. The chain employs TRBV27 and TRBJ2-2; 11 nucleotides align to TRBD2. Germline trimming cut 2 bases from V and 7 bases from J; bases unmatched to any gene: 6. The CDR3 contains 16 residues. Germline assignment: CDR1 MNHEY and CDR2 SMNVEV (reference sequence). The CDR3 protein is CASSLELAGAVGELFF. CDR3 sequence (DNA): TGTGCCAGCAGTTTAGAACTAGCGGGAGCCGTCGGGGAGCTGTTTTTT.